This is a list of T cell receptor beta chains from one sample in a study of blood T cell repertoires in COVID-19. TCRdb keeps only in-frame clones here, not all; method: immunoSEQ multiplex PCR. The sample includes 150,000 to 200,000 clones, about four fifths of them seen just once. The sample comprised peripheral blood. The receptors here all came from a woman aged 70-85 years who had recovered from COVID-19. The CDR3 runs from the conserved cysteine through the conserved F or W. A D gene is named only where the DNA matches it firmly. Size is omitted from some rows. Given values are once, few, many or a class for expanded clones.

size	D	V	J	DNA	CDR3
.	.	TRBV6-5	TRBJ1-1	TGTGCCAGCAGCCCCGGGGGGGCCCAGAACACTGAAGCTTTCTTT	CASSPGGAQNTEAFF
.	TRBD2	TRBV2	TRBJ2-7	TGTGCCAGCAGCCTCGGGGCTAGCGGAACATTC	CASSLGASGTF
.	TRBD1	TRBV3-1/TRBV3-2	TRBJ1-6	TGTGCCAGCAGCTATGGGAGCGCAGGGGGCTTGGATAATTCACCCCTCCACTTT	CASSYGSAGGLDNSPLHF
.	TRBD2	TRBV29-1	TRBJ2-5	TGCAGCGTTGAAGATCGCGCGGGAGCGGAAACCCAGTACTTC	CSVEDRAGAETQYF
.	TRBD1	TRBV18	TRBJ1-1	TGTGCCAGCTCACCTGACAGGGGCACTGAAGCTTTCTTT	CASSPDRGTEAFF
few	.	TRBV12-5	TRBJ1-5	TGTGCTAGTTCCCCCGAGTATCAGCCCCAGCATTTT	CASSPEYQPQHF
.	TRBD1	TRBV4-3	TRBJ2-1	TGCGCCAGCAGCCCAACGGGACAGGGGGGAGAGGGGTCGTTCTTC	CASSPTGQGGEGSFF
.	.	TRBV5-1	TRBJ2-7	TGCGCCAGCAGCTTGGCAGGCTCCTTCTCCTACGAGCAGTACTTC	CASSLAGSFSYEQYF
once	.	TRBV7-2	TRBJ1-5	TGTGCCAGCAGCCCCGGGGGTGATGTTTTTCAGCCCCAGCATTTT	CASSPGGDVFQPQHF
.	TRBD2	TRBV20-1	TRBJ2-7	TGCAGTGCTAGTGGGGGGGTTCTTCTATACGAGCAGTACTTC	CSASGGVLLYEQYF
.	.	TRBV5-1	TRBJ1-1	TGCGCCAGCAGCTCCTGGCCGAGGGGGACTGAAGCTTTCTTT	CASSSWPRGTEAFF
.	.	TRBV10-3	TRBJ1-6	TGTGCCATCGGATGGGGCAGAGATAATTCACCCCTCCACTTT	CAIGWGRDNSPLHF
once	.	TRBV10-3	TRBJ1-1	TGTGCCATCCAGGACAGCCCGGCCACTGAAGCTTTCTTT	CAIQDSPATEAFF
few	.	TRBV24-1	TRBJ1-5	TGTGCCACCAGTGATTCAACACGGGGAGGGGCCCCCAAGGCCCAGCATTTT	CATSDSTRGGAPKAQHF
.	.	TRBV5-4	TRBJ1-1	TGTGCCAGCAGCTTGGGGGCGGGGGCCAACACTGAAGCTTTCTTT	CASSLGAGANTEAFF
few	.	TRBV19	TRBJ1-1	TGTGCCAGTACCCCCCCGCAGGGAAGGTTGAACACTGAAGCTTTCTTT	CASTPPQGRLNTEAFF
.	.	TRBV28	TRBJ1-2	TGTGCCAGCAGCCTAGAGACCCTTATCGGGGGCTACACCTTC	CASSLETLIGGYTF
few	.	TRBV3-1/TRBV3-2	TRBJ1-1	TGTGCCAGCAGCAAGTGGGCGAACACTGAAGCTTTCTTT	CASSKWANTEAFF
.	.	TRBV6-5	TRBJ1-1	TGTGCCAGCACCCCTTCGGGAGGGGGCACTGAAGCTTTCTTT	CASTPSGGGTEAFF
.	.	TRBV6-5	TRBJ2-4	TGTGCCAGCAGTTACCTCCGGGACACCAAAAACATTCAGTACTTC	CASSYLRDTKNIQYF
.	TRBD1	TRBV19	TRBJ1-5	TGTGCCAGTAGTGGGACAGGGAGAGGGAATCAGCCCCAGCATTTT	CASSGTGRGNQPQHF
once	.	TRBV20-1	TRBJ1-2	TGCAGTGCTAGTGCCGCAGGGGCCAATAACTATGGCTACACCTTC	CSASAAGANNYGYTF
.	.	TRBV30	TRBJ1-1	TGTGCCCGGGGGGCGAACACTGAAGCTTTCTTT	CARGANTEAFF
few	TRBD1	TRBV5-1	TRBJ1-4	TGCGCCAGCAGCTCCGGACAGGATAATGAAAAACTGTTTTTT	CASSSGQDNEKLFF
.	TRBD1	TRBV28	TRBJ1-4	TGTGCCAGCAGCGCCAGGGCAGGGGGACTTGAAAAACTGTTTTTT	CASSARAGGLEKLFF
.	.	TRBV3-1/TRBV3-2	TRBJ1-1	TGTGCCAGCAGCCAACTGGGGGAGGGAGAAGCTTTCTTT	CASSQLGEGEAFF
.	TRBD1	TRBV30	TRBJ1-2	TGTGCCTGGAGTGGGACAGGGGGGGTCTATGGCTACACCTTC	CAWSGTGGVYGYTF
.	TRBD2	TRBV2	TRBJ2-1	TGTGCCAGCACCCGGGAGGGCCGCGGCAATGAGCAGTTCTTC	CASTREGRGNEQFF
.	.	TRBV6-4	TRBJ2-7	TGTGCCAGCTCTCTGGGGCACTCCTACGAGCAGTACTTC	CASSLGHSYEQYF
.	.	TRBV6-5	TRBJ2-1	TGTGCCAGCAGTTACTACCCCAGATACAATGAGCAGTTCTTC	CASSYYPRYNEQFF
.	TRBD1	TRBV9	TRBJ1-2	TGTGCCAGCAGGCACCACAGGGGGCACTATGGCTACACCTTC	CASRHHRGHYGYTF
once	.	TRBV5-1	TRBJ2-1	TGCGCCAGCAGCTTGACGAGTAGCGGCGCGGATGAGCAGTTCTTC	CASSLTSSGADEQFF
.	.	TRBV4-2	TRBJ1-1	TGTGCCAGCAGCCCCAGGGCGGTGGGGGGGGCCTCTGAAGCTTTCTTT	CASSPRAVGGASEAFF
.	TRBD2	TRBV3-1/TRBV3-2	TRBJ2-1	TGTGCCAGCAGCCGGGGGCTAGCGGGGAACTACAATGAGCAGTTCTTC	CASSRGLAGNYNEQFF
.	TRBD1	TRBV19	TRBJ1-1	TGTGCCAGTAGTGCCCGACAGGGGTTTACTGAAGCTTTCTTT	CASSARQGFTEAFF
.	.	TRBV11-2	TRBJ1-6	TGTGCCAGCAGCCAAGGGACACCGAATTCACCCCTCCACTTT	CASSQGTPNSPLHF
.	.	TRBV6-5	TRBJ1-3	TGTGCCAGCAGTTACAATTTGGCTTCCTCTGGAAACACCATATATTTT	CASSYNLASSGNTIYF
.	TRBD1	TRBV5-4	TRBJ2-3	TGTGCCAGCAGCCCCCGGACAGGAGCCCCTAGCACAGATACGCAGTATTTT	CASSPRTGAPSTDTQYF
.	.	TRBV5-5	TRBJ2-7	TGTGCCAGCAGCCTCCTGTCCGGGGAGATCCATCCCTACGAGCAGTACTTC	CASSLLSGEIHPYEQYF
.	TRBD2	TRBV5-4	TRBJ2-2	TGTGCCAGCAGCCCGGGACTAGCGGCTACCGGGGAGCTGTTTTTT	CASSPGLAATGELFF
.	.	TRBV3-1/TRBV3-2	TRBJ2-3	TGTGCCAGCAGCGACTTACCCCCGGGGTGGCAGTATTTT	CASSDLPPGWQYF
.	TRBD1	TRBV30	TRBJ1-6	TGTGCCTGGAGCGTGACAGGGAGGAATTCACCCCTCCACTTT	CAWSVTGRNSPLHF
.	TRBD2	TRBV13	TRBJ2-2	TGTGCCAGCAGCTTAGGCCGGGAGGACGGGACGAACACCGGGGAGCTGTTTTTT	CASSLGREDGTNTGELFF
.	TRBD1	TRBV5-1	TRBJ2-7	TGCGCCACCACCCCGGGACAGGGGTCCTACGAGCAGTACTTC	CATTPGQGSYEQYF
.	TRBD1	TRBV5-4	TRBJ2-2	TGTGCCAGCAGCTCGCAAACAGGGGCGGTCGGGGAGCTGTTTTTT	CASSSQTGAVGELFF
.	.	TRBV25-1	TRBJ2-5	TGTGCCACCTCTTTACGTGCCGAGGCCCGACAAGAGACCCAGTACTTC	CATSLRAEARQETQYF
.	.	TRBV20-1	TRBJ2-7	TGCAGTGCTAGTTTAGGGCAGGGCAACGAGCAGTACTTC	CSASLGQGNEQYF
few	.	TRBV4-2	TRBJ1-3	TGTGCCAGCAGCCACAACAGGGTTGGTTCTGGAAACACCATATATTTT	CASSHNRVGSGNTIYF
.	TRBD1	TRBV5-1	TRBJ1-3	TGCGCCAGCAGCCAGGACAGGGGGCGCGGCACCATATATTTT	CASSQDRGRGTIYF
.	.	TRBV7-9	TRBJ1-5	TGTGCCAGCAGCTTCTCGGGGCAGCCCCAGCATTTT	CASSFSGQPQHF
.	TRBD1	TRBV28	TRBJ1-3	TGTGCCATCCAGGGGGGCCTCTCTGGAAACACCATATATTTT	CAIQGGLSGNTIYF
.	.	TRBV7-9	TRBJ2-5	TGTGCCAGCAGCCCTGGCCTCGGGCAGGGGTGGAAGACCCAGTACTTC	CASSPGLGQGWKTQYF